The text below deals with one T cell receptor beta chain. An end of the junction differs from the germline gene, which may be a read error. As for time point: newly diagnosed GD, antithyroid drugs for less than 3 months. The TCR library used RNA extracted from PBMCs. Patients met American Thyroid Association criteria for Graves' disease. These data originate in a study of regulatory T cells in long-lasting Graves disease. This CDR3 has 13 amino acids. In germline, CDR1 is SGHTA, CDR2 FQGNSA. The TCR beta library used iRepertoire HTBI primers with Arm-PCR amplification of CDR3. From the multiplex PCR reads, TCRdb called clonotypes with MiXCR, one entry per CDR3 protein. The profile shows hundreds of thousands of distinct CDR3 sequences, around an eighth of them singletons. A further study also used this sample, focusing on T cells in Graves' hyperthyroidism and ophthalmopathy.

The chain uses TRBV7-2 and TRBJ1-4; no clear D gene. The specimen was peripheral blood mononuclear cells (PBMCs), collected at new diagnosis, from a patient treated with antithyroid drugs. This sequence was found in a man aged 30-40 years with Graves disease. CDR3 bases: TGCGCCAGCAGCCTCGGTGCTAATGAAAAACTGTTTTTT. Protein sequence: CASSLGANEKLFF. Supplemented by reference TRBV7-2 and TRBJ1-4, the full variable domain reads GAGVSQSPSNKVTEKGKDVELRCDPISGHTALYWYRQSLGQGLEFLIYFQGNSAPDKSGLPSDRFSAERTGGSVSTLTIQRTQQEDSAVYLCASSLGANEKLFFGSGTQLSVL.